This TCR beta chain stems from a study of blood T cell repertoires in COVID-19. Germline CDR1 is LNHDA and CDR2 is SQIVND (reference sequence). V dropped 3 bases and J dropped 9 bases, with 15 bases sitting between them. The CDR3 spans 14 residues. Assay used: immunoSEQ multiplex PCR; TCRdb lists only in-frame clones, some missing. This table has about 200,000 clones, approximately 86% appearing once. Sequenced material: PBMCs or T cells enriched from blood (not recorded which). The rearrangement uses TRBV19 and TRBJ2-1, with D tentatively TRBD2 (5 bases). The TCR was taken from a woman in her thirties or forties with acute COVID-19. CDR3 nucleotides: TGTGCCAGTAGTATGCGGGCCATAGGAGGTGAGCAGTTCTTC. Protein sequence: CASSMRAIGGEQFF.